This T cell receptor beta chain is drawn from a study of blood T cell repertoires in COVID-19. Study context: Donors in the United States, Italy and Spain gave samples during acute or convalescent COVID-19. Sources were T cells, B-cell-depleted T cells, or PBMCs; the material itself was cDNA or gDNA.

Under the authors' procedure: Quantification of nucleated cells was approximated via reference gene primer amplification. Produced via immunoSEQ multiplex PCR; TCRdb's table is partial and in-frame only. The DNA gave D and trimming, while V, J and clone size come from that table. The sample includes tens of thousands of clones, roughly 89% of them seen just once. The V gene's germline CDR1 is SEHNR and CDR2 FQNEAQ (reference sequence). CDR3 length: 15 residues. V dropped 2 bases and J dropped 5 bases, with 12 bases sitting between them. The chain recombines TRBV7-9 with TRBJ1-4, with D unclear. This receptor was taken from a man in his 60s with active COVID-19. The sequenced material came from peripheral blood. CDR3 protein: CASSLLGGSNEKLFF. CDR3 nucleotides: TGTGCCAGCAGCTTATTAGGCGGTTCCAATGAAAAACTGTTTTTT.